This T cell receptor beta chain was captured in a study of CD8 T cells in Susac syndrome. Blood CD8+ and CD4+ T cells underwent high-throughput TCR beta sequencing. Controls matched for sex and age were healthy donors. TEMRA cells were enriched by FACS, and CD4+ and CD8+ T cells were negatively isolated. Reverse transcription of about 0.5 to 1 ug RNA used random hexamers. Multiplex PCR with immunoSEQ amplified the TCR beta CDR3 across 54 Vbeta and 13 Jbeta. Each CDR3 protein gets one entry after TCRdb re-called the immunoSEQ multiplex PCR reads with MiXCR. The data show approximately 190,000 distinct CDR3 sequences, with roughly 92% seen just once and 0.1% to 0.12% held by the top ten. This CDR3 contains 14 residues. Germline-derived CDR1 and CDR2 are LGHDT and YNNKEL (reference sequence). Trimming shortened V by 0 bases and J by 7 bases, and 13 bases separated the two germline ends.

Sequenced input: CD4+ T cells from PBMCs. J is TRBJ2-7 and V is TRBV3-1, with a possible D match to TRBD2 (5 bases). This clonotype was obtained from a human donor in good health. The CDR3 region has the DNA TGTGCCAGCAGCCAAGACGGGCGAGGAGGTGAGCAGTACTTC. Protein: CASSQDGRGGEQYF.